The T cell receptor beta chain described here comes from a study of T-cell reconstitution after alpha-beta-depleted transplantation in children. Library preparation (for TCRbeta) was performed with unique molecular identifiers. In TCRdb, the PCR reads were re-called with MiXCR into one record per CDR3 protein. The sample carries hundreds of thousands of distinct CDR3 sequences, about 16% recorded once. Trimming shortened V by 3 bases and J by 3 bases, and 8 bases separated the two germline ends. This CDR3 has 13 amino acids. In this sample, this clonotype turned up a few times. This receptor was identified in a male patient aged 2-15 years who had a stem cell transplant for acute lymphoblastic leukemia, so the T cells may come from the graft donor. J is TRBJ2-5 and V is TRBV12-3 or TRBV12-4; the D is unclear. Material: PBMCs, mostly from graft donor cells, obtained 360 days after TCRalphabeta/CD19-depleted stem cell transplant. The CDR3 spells CASSFRAKETQYF. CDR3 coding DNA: TGTGCCAGCAGTTTCCGGGCGAAAGAGACCCAGTACTTC.